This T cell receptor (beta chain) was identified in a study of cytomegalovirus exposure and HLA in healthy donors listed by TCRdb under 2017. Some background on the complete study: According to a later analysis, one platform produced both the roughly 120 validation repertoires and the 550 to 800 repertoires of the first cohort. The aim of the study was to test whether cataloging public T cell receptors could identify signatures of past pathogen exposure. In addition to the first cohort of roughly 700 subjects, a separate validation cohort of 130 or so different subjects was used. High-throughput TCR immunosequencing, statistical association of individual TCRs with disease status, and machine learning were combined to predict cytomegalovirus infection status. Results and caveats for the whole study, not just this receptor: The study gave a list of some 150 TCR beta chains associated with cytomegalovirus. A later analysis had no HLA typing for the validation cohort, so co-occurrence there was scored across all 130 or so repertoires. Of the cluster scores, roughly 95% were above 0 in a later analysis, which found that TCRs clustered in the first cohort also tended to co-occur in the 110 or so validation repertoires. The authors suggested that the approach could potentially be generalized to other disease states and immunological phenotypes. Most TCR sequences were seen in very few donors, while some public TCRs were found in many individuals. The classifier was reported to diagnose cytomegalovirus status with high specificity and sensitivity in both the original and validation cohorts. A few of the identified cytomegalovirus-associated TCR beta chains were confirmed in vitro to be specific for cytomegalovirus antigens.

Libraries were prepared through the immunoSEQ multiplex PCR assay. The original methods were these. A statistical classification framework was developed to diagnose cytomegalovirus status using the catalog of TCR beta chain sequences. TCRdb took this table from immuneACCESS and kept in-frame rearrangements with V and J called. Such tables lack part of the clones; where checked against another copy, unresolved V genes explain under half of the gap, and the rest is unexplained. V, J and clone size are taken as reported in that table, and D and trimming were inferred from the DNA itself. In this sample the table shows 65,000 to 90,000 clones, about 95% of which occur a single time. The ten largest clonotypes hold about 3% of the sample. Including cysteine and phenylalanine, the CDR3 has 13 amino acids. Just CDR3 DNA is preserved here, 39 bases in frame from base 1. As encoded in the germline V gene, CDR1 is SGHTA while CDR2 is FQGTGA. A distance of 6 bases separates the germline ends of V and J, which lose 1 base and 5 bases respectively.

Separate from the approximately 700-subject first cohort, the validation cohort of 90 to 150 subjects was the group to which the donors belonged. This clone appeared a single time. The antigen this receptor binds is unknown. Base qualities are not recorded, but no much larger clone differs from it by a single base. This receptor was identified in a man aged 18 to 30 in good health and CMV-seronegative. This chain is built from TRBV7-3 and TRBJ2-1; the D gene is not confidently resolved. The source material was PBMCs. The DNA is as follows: TGTGCCAGCAGCTTAAACAACAACAATGAGCAGTTCTTC. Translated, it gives CASSLNNNNEQFF.